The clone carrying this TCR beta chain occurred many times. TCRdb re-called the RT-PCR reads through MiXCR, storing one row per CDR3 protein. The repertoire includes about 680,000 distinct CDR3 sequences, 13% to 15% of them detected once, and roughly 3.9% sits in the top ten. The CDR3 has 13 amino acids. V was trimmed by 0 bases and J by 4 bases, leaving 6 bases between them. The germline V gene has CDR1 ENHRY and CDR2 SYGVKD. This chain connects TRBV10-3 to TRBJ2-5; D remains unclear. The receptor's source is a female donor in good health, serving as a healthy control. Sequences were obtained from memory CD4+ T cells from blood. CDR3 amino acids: CAISESPSETQYF. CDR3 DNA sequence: TGTGCCATCAGTGAGTCGCCTTCAGAGACCCAGTACTTC.